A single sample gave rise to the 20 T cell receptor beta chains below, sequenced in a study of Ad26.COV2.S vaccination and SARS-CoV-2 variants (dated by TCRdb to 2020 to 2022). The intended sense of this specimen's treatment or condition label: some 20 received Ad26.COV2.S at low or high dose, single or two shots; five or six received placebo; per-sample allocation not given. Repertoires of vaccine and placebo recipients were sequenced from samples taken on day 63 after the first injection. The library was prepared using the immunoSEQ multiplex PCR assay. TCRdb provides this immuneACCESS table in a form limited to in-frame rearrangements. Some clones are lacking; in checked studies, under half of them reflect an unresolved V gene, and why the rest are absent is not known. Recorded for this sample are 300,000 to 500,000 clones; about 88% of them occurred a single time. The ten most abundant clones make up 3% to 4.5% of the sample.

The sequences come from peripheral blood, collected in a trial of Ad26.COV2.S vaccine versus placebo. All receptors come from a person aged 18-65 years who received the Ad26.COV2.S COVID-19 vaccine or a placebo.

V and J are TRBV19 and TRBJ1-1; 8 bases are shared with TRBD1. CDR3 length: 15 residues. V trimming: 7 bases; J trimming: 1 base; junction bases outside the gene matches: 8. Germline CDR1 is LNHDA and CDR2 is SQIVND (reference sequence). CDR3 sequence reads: CASTPAGTGNTEAFF. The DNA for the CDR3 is TGTGCCAGTACCCCGGCCGGGACAGGGAACACTGAAGCTTTCTTT.

The CDR3 loop reads CAWSRVAGAYEQYF. The CDR3 DNA sequence: TGTGCCTGGAGTCGGGTAGCGGGGGCCTACGAGCAGTACTTC. The chain carries TRBV30 and TRBJ2-7, with 9 nucleotides matching TRBD2. J was trimmed by 2 bases and V by 2 bases; bases with no gene match: 4. The germline CDR1 and CDR2 sequences are GTSNPN and SVGIG (reference sequence). The CDR3 length is 14 residues.

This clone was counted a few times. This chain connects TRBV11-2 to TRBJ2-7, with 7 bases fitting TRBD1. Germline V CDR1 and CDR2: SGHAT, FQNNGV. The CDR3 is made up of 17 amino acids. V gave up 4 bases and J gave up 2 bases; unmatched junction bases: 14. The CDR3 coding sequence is TGTGCCAGCAGCTGGGCTGTTTCCGGGACAGTGCCCTACGAGCAGTACTTC. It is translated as CASSWAVSGTVPYEQYF.

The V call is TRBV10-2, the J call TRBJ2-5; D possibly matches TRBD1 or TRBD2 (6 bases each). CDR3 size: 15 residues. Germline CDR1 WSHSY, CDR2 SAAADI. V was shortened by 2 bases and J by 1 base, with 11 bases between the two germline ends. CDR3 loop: CASSEGGRLQETQYF. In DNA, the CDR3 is TGCGCCAGCAGTGAGGGGGGGCGACTCCAAGAGACCCAGTACTTC.

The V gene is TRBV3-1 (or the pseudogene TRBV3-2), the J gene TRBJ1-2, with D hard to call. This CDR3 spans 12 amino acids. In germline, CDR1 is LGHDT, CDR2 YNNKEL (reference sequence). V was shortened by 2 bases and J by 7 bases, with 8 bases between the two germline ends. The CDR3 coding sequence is TGTGCCAGCAGCCAAACCTTTGGTGGCTACACCTTC. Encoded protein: CASSQTFGGYTF.

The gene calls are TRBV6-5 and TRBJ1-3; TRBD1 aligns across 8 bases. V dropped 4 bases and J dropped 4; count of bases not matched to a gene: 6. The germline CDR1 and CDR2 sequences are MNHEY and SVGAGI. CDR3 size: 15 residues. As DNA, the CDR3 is TGTGCCAGCAGTTCGACAGGGGACGAGGGAAACACCATATATTTT. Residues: CASSSTGDEGNTIYF.

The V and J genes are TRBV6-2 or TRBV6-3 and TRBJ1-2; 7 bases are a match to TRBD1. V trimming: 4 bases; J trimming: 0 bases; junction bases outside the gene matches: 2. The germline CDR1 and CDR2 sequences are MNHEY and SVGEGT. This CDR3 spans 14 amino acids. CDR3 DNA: TGTGCCAGCAGTTGGCAGGGGGCTAACTATGGCTACACCTTC. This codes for CASSWQGANYGYTF.

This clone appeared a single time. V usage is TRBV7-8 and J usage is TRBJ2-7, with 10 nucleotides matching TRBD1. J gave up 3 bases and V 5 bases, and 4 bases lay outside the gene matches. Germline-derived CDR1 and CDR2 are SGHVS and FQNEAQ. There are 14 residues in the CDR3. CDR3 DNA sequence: TGTGCCAGCAGCCCCGGGACAGGGGACTACGAGCAGTACTTC. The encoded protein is CASSPGTGDYEQYF.

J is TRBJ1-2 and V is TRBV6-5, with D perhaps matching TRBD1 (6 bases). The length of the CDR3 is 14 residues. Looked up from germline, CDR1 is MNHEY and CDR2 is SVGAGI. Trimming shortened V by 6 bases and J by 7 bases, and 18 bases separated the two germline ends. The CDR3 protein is CASRKTSGVAGYTF. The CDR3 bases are TGTGCCAGCAGAAAAACTTCAGGGGTGGCTGGCTACACCTTC.

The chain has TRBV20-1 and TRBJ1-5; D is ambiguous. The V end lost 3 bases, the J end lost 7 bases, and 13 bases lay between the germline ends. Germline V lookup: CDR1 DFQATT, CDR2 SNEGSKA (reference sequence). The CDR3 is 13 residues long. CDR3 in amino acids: CSASSPTGQPQHF. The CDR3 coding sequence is TGCAGTGCTAGTTCCCCTACCGGCCAGCCCCAGCATTTT.

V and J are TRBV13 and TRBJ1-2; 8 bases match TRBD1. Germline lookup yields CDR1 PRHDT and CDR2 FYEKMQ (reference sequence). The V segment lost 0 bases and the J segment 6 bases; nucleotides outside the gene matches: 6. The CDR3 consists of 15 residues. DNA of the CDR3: TGTGCCAGCAGCTTAGGACAGGGGGAACGGGATGGCTACACCTTC. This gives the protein CASSLGQGERDGYTF. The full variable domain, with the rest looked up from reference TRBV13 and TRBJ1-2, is AAGVIQSPRHLIKEKRETATLKCYPIPRHDTVYWYQQGPGQDPQFLISFYEKMQSDKGSIPDRFSAQQFSDYHSELNMSSLELGDSALYFCASSLGQGERDGYTFGSGTRLTVV.

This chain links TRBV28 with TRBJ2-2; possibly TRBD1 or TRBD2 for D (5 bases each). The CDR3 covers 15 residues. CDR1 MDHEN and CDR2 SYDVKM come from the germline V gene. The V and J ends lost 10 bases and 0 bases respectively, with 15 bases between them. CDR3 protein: CATGATGTNTGELFF. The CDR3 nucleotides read TGTGCCACCGGGGCTACCGGTACGAACACCGGGGAGCTGTTTTTT.

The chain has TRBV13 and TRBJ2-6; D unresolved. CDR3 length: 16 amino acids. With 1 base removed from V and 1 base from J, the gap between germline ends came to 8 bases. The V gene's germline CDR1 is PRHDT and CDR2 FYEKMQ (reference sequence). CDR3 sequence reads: CASSLVVPSGANVLTF. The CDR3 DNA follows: TGTGCCAGCAGCTTAGTGGTCCCATCTGGGGCCAACGTCCTGACTTTC.

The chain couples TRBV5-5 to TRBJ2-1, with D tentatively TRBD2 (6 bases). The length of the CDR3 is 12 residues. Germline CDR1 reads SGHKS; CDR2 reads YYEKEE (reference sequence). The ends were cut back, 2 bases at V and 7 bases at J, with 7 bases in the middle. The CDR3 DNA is TGTGCCAGCAGCTTCGGAGGGAATGAGCAGTTCTTC. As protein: CASSFGGNEQFF.

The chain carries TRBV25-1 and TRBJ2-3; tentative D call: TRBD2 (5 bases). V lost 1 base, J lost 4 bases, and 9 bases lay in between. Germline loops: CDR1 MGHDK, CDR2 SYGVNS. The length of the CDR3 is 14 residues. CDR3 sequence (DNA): TGTGCCAGCAGTGAATGGACTGCATCAGATACGCAGTATTTT. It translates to CASSEWTASDTQYF.

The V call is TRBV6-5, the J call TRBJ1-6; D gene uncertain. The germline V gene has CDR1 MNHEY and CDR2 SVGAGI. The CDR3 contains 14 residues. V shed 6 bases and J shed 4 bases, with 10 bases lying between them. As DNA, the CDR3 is TGTGCCAGCAGCGCTTTACAGTATAATTCACCCCTCCACTTT. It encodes CASSALQYNSPLHF.

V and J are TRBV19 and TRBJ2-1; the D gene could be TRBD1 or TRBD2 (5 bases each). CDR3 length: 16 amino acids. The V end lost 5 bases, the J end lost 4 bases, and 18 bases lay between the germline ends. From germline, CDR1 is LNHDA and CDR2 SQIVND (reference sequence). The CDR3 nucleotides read TGTGCCAGTAGTCTCCTACCCGGGACCCCATACAATGAGCAGTTCTTC. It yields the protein CASSLLPGTPYNEQFF.

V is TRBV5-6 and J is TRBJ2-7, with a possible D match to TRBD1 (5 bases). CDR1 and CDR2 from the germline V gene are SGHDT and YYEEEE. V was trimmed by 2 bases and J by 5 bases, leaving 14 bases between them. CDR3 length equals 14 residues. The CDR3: CASSFQGPPDEQYF. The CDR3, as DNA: TGTGCCAGCAGCTTCCAGGGCCCTCCGGACGAGCAGTACTTC.

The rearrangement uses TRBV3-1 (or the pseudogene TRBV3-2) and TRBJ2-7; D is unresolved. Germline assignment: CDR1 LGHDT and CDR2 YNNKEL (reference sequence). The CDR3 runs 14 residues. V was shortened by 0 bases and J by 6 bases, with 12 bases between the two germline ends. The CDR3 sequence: CASSQDLAGAEQYF. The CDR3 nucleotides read TGTGCCAGCAGCCAAGATCTGGCAGGTGCCGAGCAGTACTTC.

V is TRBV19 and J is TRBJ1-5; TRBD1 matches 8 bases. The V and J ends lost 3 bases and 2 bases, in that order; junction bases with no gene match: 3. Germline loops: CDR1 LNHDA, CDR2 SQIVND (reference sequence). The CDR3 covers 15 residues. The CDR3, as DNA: TGTGCCAGTAGTATGTTACAGGGGGGCAATCAGCCCCAGCATTTT. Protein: CASSMLQGGNQPQHF.